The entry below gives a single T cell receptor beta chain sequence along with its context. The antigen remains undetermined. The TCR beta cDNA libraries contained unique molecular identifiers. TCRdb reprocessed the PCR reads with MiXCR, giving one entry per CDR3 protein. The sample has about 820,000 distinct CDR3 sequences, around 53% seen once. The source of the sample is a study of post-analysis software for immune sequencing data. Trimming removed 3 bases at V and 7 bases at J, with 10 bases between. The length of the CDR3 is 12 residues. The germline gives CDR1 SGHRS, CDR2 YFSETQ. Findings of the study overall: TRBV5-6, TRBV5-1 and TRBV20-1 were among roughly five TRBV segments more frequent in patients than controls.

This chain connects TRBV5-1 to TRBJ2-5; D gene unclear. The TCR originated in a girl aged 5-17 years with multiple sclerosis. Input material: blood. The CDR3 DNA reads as TGCGCCAGCAGCTCCGAAGGTCCGACCCAGTACTTC. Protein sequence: CASSSEGPTQYF.